Following are 30 T cell receptor beta chains from one sample sequenced in a study of Graves' ophthalmopathy and Graves' hyperthyroidism. From RNA, the CDR3 regions of TCR beta chains were amplified and sequenced. HTBI-primed first-round RT-PCR preceded second-round multiplex PCR. TCRdb fed the multiplex PCR reads into MiXCR, producing one record per CDR3 protein. The sample records 400,000 to 450,000 distinct CDR3 sequences, around a fifth being singletons. What was sequenced was peripheral blood. The source of these receptors is a woman between 18 and 29 years old with stable Graves' hyperthyroidism.

CDR3 DNA sequence: TGTGCCAGCAGCCCTTATAACAATCAGCCCCAGCATTTT. It encodes CASSPYNNQPQHF. The chain carries TRBV7-9 and TRBJ1-5; no clear D. CDR1 and CDR2 (germline): SEHNR, FQNEAQ (reference sequence). With 5 bases removed from V and 3 bases from J, the gap between germline ends came to 8 bases. The CDR3 spans 13 residues.

The chain carries TRBV6-5 and TRBJ1-1; D uncertain. The germline V gene encodes CDR1 MNHEY and CDR2 SVGAGI. Between the trimmed V and J ends, which lost 4 bases and 2 bases, there was a span of 14 bases. There are 15 residues in the CDR3. The CDR3 reads CASSSYKKPNTEAFF. In DNA, the CDR3 is TGTGCCAGCAGTTCCTACAAAAAGCCAAACACTGAAGCTTTCTTT.

The chain uses TRBV18 and TRBJ1-5, with D maybe TRBD1 (5 bases). The ends were cut back, 3 bases at V and 4 bases at J, with 7 bases in the middle. Germline assignment: CDR1 KGHSH and CDR2 LQKENI. The CDR3 is made up of 13 amino acids. Here the CDR3 DNA reads TGTGCCAGCTCACCCTACAGGAATCAGCCCCAGCATTTT. It specifies CASSPYRNQPQHF.

This clonotype was counted only a few times. This may be a read error: a much more frequent sequence differs by one nucleotide. This chain links TRBV25-1 with TRBJ1-2, with a possible D match to TRBD1 (6 bases). Trimming took 5 bases from V and 3 from J, leaving 25 bases between them. The CDR3 length is 18 residues. CDR1 is MGHDK and CDR2 is SYGVNS in the germline V gene. This CDR3 is CASSITNTAGQWYYGYTF. CDR3 DNA: TGTGCCAGCAGTATAACAAATACAGCTGGACAGTGGTACTATGGCTACACCTTC.

This clonotype was detected only a few times. The J gene is TRBJ1-1, the V gene TRBV4-3, with TRBD1 matching over 8 bases. The CDR3 runs 14 residues. Per germline, CDR1 LGHNA and CDR2 YSLEER. Losses at the gene ends were 1 base for V and 10 bases for J; bases not matched to a gene: 8. CDR3 DNA: TGCGCCAGCAGCCAAGGACAGGGGAAGGGAGTAGCTTTCTTT. Protein product: CASSQGQGKGVAFF.

This clonotype was seen ten or more times. The chain joins TRBV29-1 to TRBJ1-5, with TRBD1 identical over 11 bases. CDR3 length equals 15 residues. Germline CDR1 reads SQVTM; CDR2 reads ANQGSEA. After removal of 4 bases from V and 3 bases from J, the junction contained 5 bases not matched to a gene. As DNA, the CDR3 is TGCAGCGTTGGGGGACAGGGGGGGGACAATCAGCCCCAGCATTTT. Translating gives CSVGGQGGDNQPQHF.

This clonotype was found many times. The genes are TRBV10-3 and TRBJ2-7; TRBD2 matches 7 bases. Germline trimming cut 0 bases from V and 5 bases from J; bases unmatched to any gene: 7. CDR1 and CDR2 from the germline V gene are ENHRY and SYGVKD. CDR3 length: 15 residues. In nucleotides, the CDR3 is TGTGCCATCAGTGAGTCTTGGCGCGGGAGCCACGAGCAGTACTTC. As protein: CAISESWRGSHEQYF.

This clonotype was seen at least ten times. The chain is built from TRBV7-9 and TRBJ2-5; no clear D. Germline V gene data show CDR1 as SEHNR and CDR2 as FQNEAQ (reference sequence). V was cut by 6 bases and J by 2 bases, with 13 bases left in between. The CDR3 is 14 residues long. CDR3 amino acids: CASSRTAVQETQYF. The CDR3 DNA reads TGTGCCAGCAGTCGCACAGCAGTTCAAGAGACCCAGTACTTC. Full variable domain (remainder filled in from reference TRBV7-9 and TRBJ2-5): DTGVSQNPRHKITKRGQNVTFRCDPISEHNRLYWYRQTLGQGPEFLTYFQNEAQLEKSRLLSDRFSAERPKGSFSTLEIQRTEQGDSAMYLCASSRTAVQETQYFGPGTRLLVL.

This clonotype was found many times. The chain employs TRBV30 and TRBJ1-2, with D possibly matching TRBD1 (5 bases). V lost 0 bases, J lost 8 bases, and 13 bases lay in between. This CDR3 is 13 amino acids long. The V gene's germline CDR1 is GTSNPN and CDR2 SVGIG (reference sequence). DNA for the CDR3: TGTGCCTGGAGTGTGGGGGTTACTGGCGGCTACACCTTC. Its protein is CAWSVGVTGGYTF. Based on the CDR3 plus reference TRBV30 and TRBJ1-2, the full variable domain is SQTIHQWPATLVQPVGSPLSLECTVEGTSNPNLYWYRQAAGRGLQLLFYSVGIGQISSEVPQNLSASRPQDRQFILSSKKLLLSDSGFYLCAWSVGVTGGYTFGSGTRLTVV.

This clonotype appeared many times. The chain recombines TRBV25-1 with TRBJ2-2, with 7 bases fitting TRBD2. CDR3 size: 17 residues. V was pared by 4 bases and J by 5 bases, with 13 bases of the junction left unmatched. Germline V lookup: CDR1 MGHDK, CDR2 SYGVNS. For the CDR3, the DNA is TGTGCCAGCAGTGTGGGACCCGAGGGAGGGCCGACCGGGGAGCTGTTTTTT. Residues: CASSVGPEGGPTGELFF.

The table lists this clonotype with many counts. This chain joins TRBV6-2 or TRBV6-3 and TRBJ1-2, with D possibly being TRBD1 (5 bases). Germline values: CDR1 MNHEY, CDR2 SVGEGT. The length of the CDR3 is 12 residues. V was pared by 6 bases and J by 8 bases, with 13 bases between. The CDR3, as DNA: TGTGCCAGCAGCCAGTCCCAGGGCGGCTACACCTTC. Its protein is CASSQSQGGYTF.

This clonotype showed up many times. V usage is TRBV4-1 and J usage is TRBJ1-6, with 11 bases matching TRBD1. Trimming took 4 bases from V and 6 from J; bases not matched to a gene: 2. CDR3 length equals 15 residues. Germline V gene data show CDR1 as MGHRA and CDR2 as YSYEKL. The CDR3 nucleotides are TGCGCCAGCAGCCCGGGGACAGGGGGTAATTCACCCCTCCACTTT. Protein product: CASSPGTGGNSPLHF.

This clonotype was counted at least ten times. This chain links TRBV6-1 with TRBJ2-7, with TRBD1 identical over 7 bases. V shed 6 bases and J 7 bases; nucleotides not matched to a gene: 9. The germline V gene encodes CDR1 MNHNS and CDR2 SASEGT. There are 13 residues in the CDR3. In nucleotides, the CDR3 is TGTGCCAGCAGCGAGACAGGGACGGGTGAGCAGTACTTC. This gives the protein CASSETGTGEQYF.

This clonotype showed up many times. The CDR3 loop is CASSPAGTGGIYEQYF. The CDR3 coding sequence is TGTGCCAGCAGTCCTGCCGGGACAGGGGGCATTTACGAGCAGTACTTC. This rearrangement joins TRBV12-3 or TRBV12-4 to TRBJ2-7, with 12 bases that match TRBD1. The CDR3 is 16 amino acids. V lost 5 bases, J lost 4 bases, and 9 bases stayed unmatched.

Here the CDR3 DNA reads TGTGCCAGCAGCCCCCCAGGGGGGCAGGACGGGGAGCTGTTTTTT. This translates into CASSPPGGQDGELFF. This chain uses TRBV11-2 with TRBJ2-2; D possibly corresponds to TRBD1 (7 bases). Between the trimmed V and J ends, which lost 5 bases and 7 bases, there was a span of 17 bases. The CDR3 length is 15 residues. CDR1 is SGHAT and CDR2 is FQNNGV in the germline V gene.

Many counts were recorded for this clonotype. The chain recombines TRBV24-1 with TRBJ2-2; D call uncertain. The V end lost 3 bases, the J end lost 2 bases, and 6 bases lay between the germline ends. This CDR3 contains 14 residues. Germline CDR1 and CDR2: KGHDR and SFDVKD. The CDR3 is CATSDLENTGELFF. CDR3 DNA sequence: TGTGCCACCAGTGATCTGGAAAACACCGGGGAGCTGTTTTTT.

This clonotype has ten or more counts. The chain recombines TRBV20-1 with TRBJ2-7; 12 bases are a match to TRBD2. The CDR3 length is 14 residues. Germline loops: CDR1 DFQATT, CDR2 SNEGSKA (reference sequence). Germline trimming cut 6 bases from V and 7 bases from J; bases unmatched to any gene: 10. The CDR3 here is CSAQRTSGVSEQYF. CDR3 DNA sequence: TGCAGTGCGCAACGGACTAGCGGGGTCTCTGAGCAGTACTTC.

This clonotype was recorded at least ten times. This rearrangement joins TRBV12-3 or TRBV12-4 to TRBJ1-6; 8 positions agree with TRBD1. The CDR3 totals 16 residues. Germline trimming cut 6 bases from V and 4 bases from J; bases unmatched to any gene: 8. DNA for the CDR3: TGTGCCAGCAGCTTGACCGGGACAGGTTATAATTCACCCCTCCACTTT. Residues: CASSLTGTGYNSPLHF.

This clonotype was observed at least ten times. The gene calls are TRBV7-8 and TRBJ2-5, with a possible D match to TRBD2 (6 bases). The CDR3 length is 16 residues. Trimming took off 1 base at V and 2 bases at J, with 14 bases between the two ends. Germline CDR1 and CDR2: SGHVS and FQNEAQ. DNA of the CDR3: TGTGCCAGCAGCTTAGGGAGGGGAAGGGCTCAAGAGACCCAGTACTTC. Encoded protein: CASSLGRGRAQETQYF.

J is TRBJ2-7 and V is TRBV5-8; D is unclear. The CDR3 sequence is 13 residues long. Germline CDR1 SGHTS, CDR2 YDEGEE. V gave up 2 bases and J gave up 3 bases, with 9 bases separating them. The CDR3 here is CASSFGRFYEQYF. DNA for the CDR3: TGTGCCAGCAGCTTCGGACGGTTCTACGAGCAGTACTTC. Full variable domain (rest looked up from reference TRBV5-8 and TRBJ2-7): EAGVTQSPTHLIKTRGQQATLRCSPISGHTSVYWYQQALGLGLQFLLWYDEGEERNRGNFPPRFSGRQFPNYSSELNVNALELEDSALYLCASSFGRFYEQYFGPGTRLTVT.

This clonotype was recorded at least ten times. The rearrangement joins TRBV25-1 to TRBJ2-5; D gene unclear. Looked up from germline, CDR1 is MGHDK and CDR2 is SYGVNS. The CDR3 is made up of 13 amino acids. V was shortened by 2 bases and J by 4 bases, with 8 bases between the two germline ends. DNA of the CDR3: TGTGCCAGCAGTGAAAAAAAAGCAGAGACCCAGTACTTC. Encoded protein: CASSEKKAETQYF. The full variable domain, completed using reference TRBV25-1 and TRBJ2-5, is EADIYQTPRYLVIGTGKKITLECSQTMGHDKMYWYQQDPGMELHLIHYSYGVNSTEKGDLSSESTVSRIRTEHFPLTLESARPSHTSQYLCASSEKKAETQYFGPGTRLLVL.

This clonotype was detected ten times or more. The genes are TRBV29-1 and TRBJ2-7; 13 bases line up with TRBD2. Trimming removed 6 bases from V and 4 bases from J; junction bases left unmatched: 6. Germline V gene sequence: CDR1 SQVTM, CDR2 ANQGSEA. This CDR3 has 14 amino acids. CDR3 in amino acids: CSVLGLAGVYEQYF. The CDR3 DNA is TGCAGCGTCCTCGGACTAGCGGGAGTTTACGAGCAGTACTTC.

This clonotype was counted at least ten times. The chain links TRBV7-2 to TRBJ2-5; weak D call: TRBD2 (5 bases). Germline V CDR1 and CDR2: SGHTA, FQGNSA. This CDR3 region has 14 residues. V shed 0 bases and J shed 2 bases, with 7 bases lying between them. CDR3 region: CASSLALAQETQYF. CDR3 nucleotides: TGTGCCAGCAGCTTAGCGCTAGCACAAGAGACCCAGTACTTC.

This clonotype appeared many times. V is TRBV2 and J is TRBJ2-7, with 7 bases fitting TRBD1. The germline V gene encodes CDR1 SNHLY and CDR2 FYNNEI. The CDR3 spans 14 residues. V trimming: 6 bases; J trimming: 0 bases; junction bases outside the gene matches: 5. CDR3 bases: TGTGCCAGCAGGTTGGACAGGCTCTCCTACGAGCAGTACTTC. It yields the protein CASRLDRLSYEQYF.

The chain is built from TRBV19 and TRBJ2-4; tentative D call: TRBD1 (6 bases). Trimming cost V 2 bases and J 6 bases, with 11 bases left between them. From germline, CDR1 is LNHDA and CDR2 SQIVND (reference sequence). The CDR3 spans 14 residues. CDR3 loop: CASSITGGGNIQYF. In DNA form, the CDR3 reads TGTGCCAGTAGTATAACTGGGGGCGGAAACATTCAGTACTTC. Drawing the rest from reference TRBV19 and TRBJ2-4, the complete variable domain is DGGITQSPKYLFRKEGQNVTLSCEQNLNHDAMYWYRQDPGQGLRLIYYSQIVNDFQKGDIAEGYSVSREKKESFPLTVTSAQKNPTAFYLCASSITGGGNIQYFGAGTRLSVL.

This clonotype was seen repeatedly, ten times or more. CDR3 DNA sequence: TGCAGTGCTTCGTCTAGCGGGAGAAACTACGAGCAGTACTTC. Its translation: CSASSSGRNYEQYF. V is TRBV20-1 and J is TRBJ2-7; 10 nucleotides agree with TRBD2. Germline V gene lookup returns CDR1 DFQATT and CDR2 SNEGSKA (reference sequence). The CDR3 totals 14 residues. The J segment lost 3 bases and the V segment lost 5 bases, leaving 7 bases of the junction unmatched.

This clonotype was detected ten times or more. The chain couples TRBV3-2 to TRBJ1-5. TRBV3-2 is designated a pseudogene. The CDR3 contains 16 residues. In DNA form, the CDR3 reads TGTGCCAGCAGCCAAGGAATAAGACGGAGCAATCAGCCCCAGCATTTT. This encodes CASSQGIRRSNQPQHF.

This clonotype was seen at least ten times. The J gene is TRBJ2-7, the V gene TRBV28, with no clear D. V lost 7 bases, J lost 4 bases, and 20 bases lay in between. CDR1 and CDR2 (germline): MDHEN, SYDVKM. This CDR3 spans 15 amino acids. This CDR3 reads CASIGGSLHSYEQYF. In nucleotides, the CDR3 is TGTGCCAGCATCGGCGGCTCCCTTCATTCTTACGAGCAGTACTTC.

This clonotype was counted ten times or more. The chain is built from TRBV27 and TRBJ1-1; 10 bases agree with TRBD1. This CDR3 comprises 15 residues. The germline V gene encodes CDR1 MNHEY and CDR2 SMNVEV (reference sequence). J lost 5 bases, V lost 6 bases, and 9 bases had no gene match. CDR3 amino acids: CASSYAGTGETEAFF. The CDR3 DNA reads TGTGCCAGCAGCTACGCTGGGACAGGGGAAACTGAAGCTTTCTTT.

To note about this clonotype: This may be a read error, as it is one base from a much larger clone. The J gene is TRBJ1-1, the V gene TRBV12-5, with 9 bases aligning to TRBD1. The CDR3 extends over 16 amino acids. The V gene's germline CDR1 is LGHNT and CDR2 FRNRAP. The CDR3, as DNA: TGTGCTGGTGGTTTGGTCTTGGGGACAGGGTTCACTGAAGCTTTCTTT. Amino acid sequence: CAGGLVLGTGFTEAFF.